This T cell receptor beta chain was profiled in a study of T-cell memory formation after mild COVID-19 (dated by TCRdb to about 2021). As for the study more broadly: TCR sequence clusters from the two donors were largely donor specific. In two donors, T-cell clones that expanded and contracted after mild COVID-19 were tracked by sequencing TCRalpha and TCRbeta repertoires over time. Two young, previously healthy adult volunteers, one female and one male, were included in the cohort. The investigation overall reported the following: The second-wave clones that peaked on day 37 were not confirmed to be SARS-CoV-2 specific. Some responding clones were detected in pre-infection memory, suggesting pre-existing cross-reactive memory T cells joined the SARS-CoV-2 response. Clones contracting from day 15 to 85 had balanced CD4/CD8 phenotypes, while a second wave expanding from day 15 to 37 was biased towards CD4+. Contracting CD4+ clones turned up mainly in the CM and EM memory subsets, whereas EMRA was where CD8+ clones were enriched. Only two mild cases were covered by the study, and larger cohorts that include severe cases with pre-infection samples were considered necessary.

This clonotype occurred a few times. What this receptor recognizes is not known. Per-base qualities were not stored, and no clone one base away is much larger. V is cut back by 3 bases and J by 2 bases, with 11 bases in the junction unmatched. The cysteine opens and the phenylalanine closes a CDR3 of 17 amino acids. Only the CDR3 DNA stays, 51 bases, in frame from base 1. CDR1 SGDLS and CDR2 YYNGEE are derived from the germline V gene. Instrument used: Illumina NovaSeq 6000. TCRalpha and TCRbeta cDNA libraries were constructed by 5'RACE with constant-segment primers, with sample barcodes and unique molecular identifiers being introduced. Trizol reagent was used to extract RNA from every sample. Library amplification was performed in two PCR steps, and a second sample barcode and Illumina TruSeq adapters were introduced in the second step. Libraries were sequenced on an Illumina NovaSeq with 2 x 150 bp paired-end reads. The source study handled its data this way. Demultiplexing of reads and collapsing into UMI-guided consensus sequences were performed with migec v1.2.7. Using mixcr v2.1.11, UMI consensuses were aligned to TRA and TRB V and J templates and then assembled into clonotypes. A clonotype was counted as expanded or contracted only when both edgeR and NoisET called the clonotype significant, with the noise models trained on biological replicates. For edgeR calls, a false discovery rate-adjusted p below 0.01 and a log2 fold-change threshold of 1 were applied. As an exploratory analysis of dynamics, PCA with hierarchical clustering was applied to max-normalized trajectories of the 1000 most abundant clonotypes. The CD4 or CD8 phenotype of responding clones was assigned using the separately sequenced CD4+ and CD8+ repertoires. The public reads were reprocessed in TCRdb via fastp at Q25 and MiXCR, keeping in-frame beta chains. Records with the same CDR3 protein are collapsed into one entry carrying the most frequent genes and DNA. TCRdb's processing, not the study's, gives the V and J calls here. The sample yields about 260,000 distinct CDR3 sequences; around 8% were counted once. The ten largest clones add up to 22% of the sample.

Ficoll-Paque density gradient centrifugation was used to isolate PBMCs. The source material was PBMCs or a T cell subset sorted from them (not recorded which). The sequence came from a man in his late teens or twenties who had mild COVID-19 (a few samples of this study predate the infection). The sample titles of this study are shuffled in the database, so cell type and time point are left out; the donor was told from shared clones. The rearranged segments are TRBV9 and TRBJ2-3, with TRBD2 matching 8 junction bases. The CDR3 region reads CASSAKPGLGYTDTQYF. The sequenced DNA is TGTGCCAGCAGCGCGAAGCCGGGACTAGGGTACACAGATACGCAGTATTTT.